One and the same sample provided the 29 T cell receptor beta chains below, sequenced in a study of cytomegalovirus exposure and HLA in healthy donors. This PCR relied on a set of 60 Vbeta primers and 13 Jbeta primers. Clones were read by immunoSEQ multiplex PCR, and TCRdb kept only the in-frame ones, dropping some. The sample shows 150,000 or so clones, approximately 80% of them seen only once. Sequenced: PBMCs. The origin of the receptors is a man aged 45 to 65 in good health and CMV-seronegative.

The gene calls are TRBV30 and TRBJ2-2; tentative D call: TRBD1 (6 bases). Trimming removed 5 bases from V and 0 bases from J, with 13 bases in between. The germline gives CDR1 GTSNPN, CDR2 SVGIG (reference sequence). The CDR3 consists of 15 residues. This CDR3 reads CAWGLDSSNTGELFF. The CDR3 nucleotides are TGTGCCTGGGGTTTGGACAGCTCGAACACCGGGGAGCTGTTTTTT.

CDR3 DNA sequence: TGTGCCAGCAGTTACTCGGCTAGCGGGTTTTACAATGAGCAGTTCTTC. Protein: CASSYSASGFYNEQFF. This chain links TRBV6-6 with TRBJ2-1; 8 positions match TRBD2. This CDR3 is 16 amino acids long. The V and J ends lost 0 bases and 4 bases, in that order; junction bases with no gene match: 5. Germline V gives CDR1 MNHNY, CDR2 SVGAGI (reference sequence).

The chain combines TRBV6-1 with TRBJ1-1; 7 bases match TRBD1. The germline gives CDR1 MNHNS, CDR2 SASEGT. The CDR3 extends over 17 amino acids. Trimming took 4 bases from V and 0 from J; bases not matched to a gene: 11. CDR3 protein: CASSGLRTGGLNTEAFF. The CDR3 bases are TGTGCCAGCAGTGGTTTGAGGACAGGCGGTTTGAACACTGAAGCTTTCTTT.

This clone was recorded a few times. As DNA, the CDR3 is TGTGCCAGCAGTACCGGGACTAGCGGGGGGCCCTACGAGCAGTACTTC. As protein: CASSTGTSGGPYEQYF. This sequence joins TRBV28 and TRBJ2-7; TRBD2 agrees at 15 bases. Germline CDR1 MDHEN, CDR2 SYDVKM. V trimming: 5 bases; J trimming: 2 bases; junction bases outside the gene matches: 4. The CDR3 is made up of 16 amino acids.

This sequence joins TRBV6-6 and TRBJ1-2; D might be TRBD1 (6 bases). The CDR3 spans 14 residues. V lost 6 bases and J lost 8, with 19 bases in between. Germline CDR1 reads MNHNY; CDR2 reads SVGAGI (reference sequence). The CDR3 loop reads CASSPTRGPGGYTF. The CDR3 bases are TGTGCCAGCAGCCCTACCAGGGGCCCCGGGGGCTACACCTTC.

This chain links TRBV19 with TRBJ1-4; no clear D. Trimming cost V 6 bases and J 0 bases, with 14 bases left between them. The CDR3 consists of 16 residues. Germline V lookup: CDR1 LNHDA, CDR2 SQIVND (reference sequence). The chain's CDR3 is CASSPYVGTTNEKLFF. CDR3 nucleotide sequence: TGTGCCAGTAGCCCTTACGTGGGCACAACTAATGAAAAACTGTTTTTT.

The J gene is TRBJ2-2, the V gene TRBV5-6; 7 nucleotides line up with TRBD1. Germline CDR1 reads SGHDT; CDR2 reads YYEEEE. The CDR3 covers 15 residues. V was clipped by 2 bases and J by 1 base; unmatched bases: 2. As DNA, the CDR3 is TGTGCCAGCAGCTTCGGGACAGAGAACACCGGGGAGCTGTTTTTT. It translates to CASSFGTENTGELFF.

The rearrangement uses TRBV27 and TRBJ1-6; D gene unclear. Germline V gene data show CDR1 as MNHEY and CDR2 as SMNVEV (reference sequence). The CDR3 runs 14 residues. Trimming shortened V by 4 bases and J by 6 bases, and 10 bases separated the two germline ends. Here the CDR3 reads CASSSRVTNSPLHF. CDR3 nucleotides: TGTGCCAGCAGTTCGAGGGTTACTAATTCACCCCTCCACTTT.

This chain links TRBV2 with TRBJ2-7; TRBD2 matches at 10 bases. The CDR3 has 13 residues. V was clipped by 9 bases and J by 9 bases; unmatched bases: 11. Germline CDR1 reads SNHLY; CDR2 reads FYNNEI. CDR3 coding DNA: TGTGCCAGTACTCTAGCGGGAGTCGCGGGGCAGTACTTC. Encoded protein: CASTLAGVAGQYF.

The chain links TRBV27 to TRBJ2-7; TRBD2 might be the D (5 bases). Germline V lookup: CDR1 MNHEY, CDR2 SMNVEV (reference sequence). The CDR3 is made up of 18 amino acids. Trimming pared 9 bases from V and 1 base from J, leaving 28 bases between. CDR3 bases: TGTGCCAGGCCCGGGGAGAGGCGACGGAAAAAGGGTTCCTACGAGCAGTACTTC. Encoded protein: CARPGERRRKKGSYEQYF.

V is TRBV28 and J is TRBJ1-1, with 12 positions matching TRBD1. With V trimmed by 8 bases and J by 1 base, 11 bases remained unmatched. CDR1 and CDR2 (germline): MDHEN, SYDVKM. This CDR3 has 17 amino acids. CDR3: CASPRRGQGARNTEAFF. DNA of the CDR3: TGTGCCAGCCCGAGGCGGGGACAGGGGGCGAGGAACACTGAAGCTTTCTTT.

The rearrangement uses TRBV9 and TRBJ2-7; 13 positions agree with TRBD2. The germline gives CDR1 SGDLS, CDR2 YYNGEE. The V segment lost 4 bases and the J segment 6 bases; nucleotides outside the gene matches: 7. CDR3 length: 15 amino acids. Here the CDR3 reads CASSSGTSGDIEQYF. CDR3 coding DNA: TGTGCCAGCAGCAGCGGGACTAGCGGGGACATCGAGCAGTACTTC.

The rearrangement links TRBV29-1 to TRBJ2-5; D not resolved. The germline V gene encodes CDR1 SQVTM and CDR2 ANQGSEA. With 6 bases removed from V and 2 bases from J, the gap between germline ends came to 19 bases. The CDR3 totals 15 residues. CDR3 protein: CSVLNFGVIQETQYF. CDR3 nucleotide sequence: TGCAGCGTCCTCAATTTCGGAGTGATTCAAGAGACCCAGTACTTC.

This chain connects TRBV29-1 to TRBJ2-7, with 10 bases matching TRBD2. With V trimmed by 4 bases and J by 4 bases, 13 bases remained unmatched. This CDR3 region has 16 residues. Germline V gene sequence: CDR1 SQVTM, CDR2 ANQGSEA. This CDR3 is CSVVPGGSGGRYEQYF. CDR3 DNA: TGCAGCGTTGTCCCTGGAGGTAGCGGGGGGCGATACGAGCAGTACTTC.

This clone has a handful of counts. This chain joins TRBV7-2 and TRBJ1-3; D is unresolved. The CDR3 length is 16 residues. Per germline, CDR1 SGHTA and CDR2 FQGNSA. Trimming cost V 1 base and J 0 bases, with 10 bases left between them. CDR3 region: CASSLDDNFSGNTIYF. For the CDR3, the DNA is TGTGCCAGCAGCTTAGACGACAACTTCTCTGGAAACACCATATATTTT.

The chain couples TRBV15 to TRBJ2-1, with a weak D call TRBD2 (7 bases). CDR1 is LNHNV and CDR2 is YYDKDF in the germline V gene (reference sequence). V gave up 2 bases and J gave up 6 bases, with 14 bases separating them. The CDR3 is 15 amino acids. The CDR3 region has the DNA TGTGCCACCAGCAGAACAGGGACTAAGGGCAATGAGCAGTTCTTC. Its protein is CATSRTGTKGNEQFF.

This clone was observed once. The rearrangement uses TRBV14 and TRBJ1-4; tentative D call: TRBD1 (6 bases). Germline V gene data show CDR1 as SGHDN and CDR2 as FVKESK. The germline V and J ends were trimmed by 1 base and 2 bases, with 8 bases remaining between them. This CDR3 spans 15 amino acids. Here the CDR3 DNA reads TGTGCCAGCAGCCAAGTAGGGGGTACTAATGAAAAACTGTTTTTT. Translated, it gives CASSQVGGTNEKLFF. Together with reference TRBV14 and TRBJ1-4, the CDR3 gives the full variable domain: EAGVTQFPSHSVIEKGQTVTLRCDPISGHDNLYWYRRVMGKEIKFLLHFVKESKQDESGMPNNRFLAERTGGTYSTLKVQPAELEDSGVYFCASSQVGGTNEKLFFGSGTQLSVL.

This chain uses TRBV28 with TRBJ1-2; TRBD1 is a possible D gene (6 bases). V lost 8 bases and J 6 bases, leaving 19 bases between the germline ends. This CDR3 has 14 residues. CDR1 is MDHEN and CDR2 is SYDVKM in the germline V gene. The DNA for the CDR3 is TGTGCCAGCTTCGTCCGGGCCCAGGGGAATGGCTACACCTTC. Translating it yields CASFVRAQGNGYTF.

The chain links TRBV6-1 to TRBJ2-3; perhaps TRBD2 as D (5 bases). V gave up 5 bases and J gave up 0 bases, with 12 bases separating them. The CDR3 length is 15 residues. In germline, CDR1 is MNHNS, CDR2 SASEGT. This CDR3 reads CASSSWAGSTDTQYF. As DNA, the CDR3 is TGTGCCAGCAGTAGTTGGGCGGGCAGCACAGATACGCAGTATTTT.

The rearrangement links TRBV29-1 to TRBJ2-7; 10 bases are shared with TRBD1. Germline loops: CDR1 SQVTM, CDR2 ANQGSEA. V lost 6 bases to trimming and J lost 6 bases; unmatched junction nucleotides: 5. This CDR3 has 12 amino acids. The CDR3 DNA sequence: TGCAGCGTGGGGACAGGGGATTTCGAGCAGTACTTC. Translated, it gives CSVGTGDFEQYF.

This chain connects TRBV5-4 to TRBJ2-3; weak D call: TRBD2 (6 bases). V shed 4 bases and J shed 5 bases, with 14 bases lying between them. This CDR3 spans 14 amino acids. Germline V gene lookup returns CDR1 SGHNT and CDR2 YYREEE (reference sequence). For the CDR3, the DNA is TGTGCCAGCAGCCCGGACTATTTCGGAGATACGCAGTATTTT. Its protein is CASSPDYFGDTQYF.

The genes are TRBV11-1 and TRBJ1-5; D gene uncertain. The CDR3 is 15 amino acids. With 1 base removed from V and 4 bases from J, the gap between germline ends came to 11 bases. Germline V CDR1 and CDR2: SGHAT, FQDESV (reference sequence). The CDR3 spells CASSLGYSPNQPQHF. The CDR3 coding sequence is TGTGCCAGCAGCTTAGGGTACAGCCCGAATCAGCCCCAGCATTTT.

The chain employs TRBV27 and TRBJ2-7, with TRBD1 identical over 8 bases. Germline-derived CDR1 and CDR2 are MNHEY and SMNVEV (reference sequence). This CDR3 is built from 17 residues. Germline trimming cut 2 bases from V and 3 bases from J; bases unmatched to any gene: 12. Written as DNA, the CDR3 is TGTGCCAGCAGTTTAGCCTCCCGGGACAGGTCAATCTACGAGCAGTACTTC. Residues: CASSLASRDRSIYEQYF.

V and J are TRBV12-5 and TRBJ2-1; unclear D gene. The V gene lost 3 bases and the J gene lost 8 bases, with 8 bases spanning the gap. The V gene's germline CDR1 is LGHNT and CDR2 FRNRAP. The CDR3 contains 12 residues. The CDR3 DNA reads TGTGCTAGTGGTTTACCCCGGTATGAGCAGTTCTTC. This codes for CASGLPRYEQFF. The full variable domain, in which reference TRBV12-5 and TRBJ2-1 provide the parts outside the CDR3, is DARVTQTPRHKVTEMGQEVTMRCQPILGHNTVFWYRQTMMQGLELLAYFRNRAPLDDSGMPKDRFSAEMPDATLATLKIQPSEPRDSAVYFCASGLPRYEQFFGPGTRLTVL.

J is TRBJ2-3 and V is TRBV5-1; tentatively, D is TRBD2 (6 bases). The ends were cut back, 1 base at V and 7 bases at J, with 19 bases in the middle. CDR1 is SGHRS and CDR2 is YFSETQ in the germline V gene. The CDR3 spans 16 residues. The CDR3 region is CASSLKATGDTNTQYF. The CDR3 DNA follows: TGCGCCAGCAGCTTGAAGGCGACGGGAGACACGAATACGCAGTATTTT.

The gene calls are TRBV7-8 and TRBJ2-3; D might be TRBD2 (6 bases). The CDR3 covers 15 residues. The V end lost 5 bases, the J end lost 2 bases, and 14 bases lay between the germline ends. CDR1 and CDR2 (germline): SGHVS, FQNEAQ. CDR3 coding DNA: TGTGCCAGCAGCACGACTGGAGGGCCCACAGATACGCAGTATTTT. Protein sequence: CASSTTGGPTDTQYF.

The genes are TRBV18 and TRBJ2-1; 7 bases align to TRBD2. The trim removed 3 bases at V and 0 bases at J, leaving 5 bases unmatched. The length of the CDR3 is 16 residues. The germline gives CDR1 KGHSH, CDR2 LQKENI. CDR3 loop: CASSPSSGTSYNEQFF. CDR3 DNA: TGTGCCAGCTCACCCTCGAGCGGGACCTCCTACAATGAGCAGTTCTTC.

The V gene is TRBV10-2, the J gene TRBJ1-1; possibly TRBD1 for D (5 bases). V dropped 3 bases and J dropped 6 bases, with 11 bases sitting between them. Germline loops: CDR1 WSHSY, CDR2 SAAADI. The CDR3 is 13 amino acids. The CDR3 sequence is CASSDPGLAEAFF. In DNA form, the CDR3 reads TGCGCCAGCAGTGACCCAGGGCTAGCTGAAGCTTTCTTT.

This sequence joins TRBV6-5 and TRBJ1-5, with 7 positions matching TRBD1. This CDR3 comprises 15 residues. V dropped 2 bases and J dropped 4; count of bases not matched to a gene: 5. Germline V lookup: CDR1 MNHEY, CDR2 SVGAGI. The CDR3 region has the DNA TGTGCCAGCAGTTACGGGGGACAGCCAAATCAGCCCCAGCATTTT. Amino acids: CASSYGGQPNQPQHF.